This T cell receptor beta chain was sequenced in a study of cytomegalovirus exposure and HLA in healthy donors listed by TCRdb under 2017. General notes on the study: An earlier analysis of some 600 of the donors reported 250 to 350 Gb of sequence data and 95 million to 120 million unique TCR beta sequences obtained from 180 million or so T cells. Roughly 310 gigabases of sequencing data and 70 million to 85 million unique TCR sequences were included in an early release covering about 700 HLA-typed donors. Of the approximately 400 genotyped donors, approximately 80% fell in the genetic ancestry cluster associated with self-reported Caucasian donors. The study aimed to test whether cataloging public T cell receptors could reveal signatures of past pathogen exposure. Using immunosequencing, the study profiled T cell repertoires from 500 to 800 subjects and related those repertoires to cytomegalovirus serostatus. Besides the first cohort of 550 to 750 subjects, a separate validation cohort made up of 120 different subjects was used. To predict cytomegalovirus infection status, the study brought together high-throughput TCR immunosequencing, statistical association of individual TCRs with disease status, and machine learning. In a later analysis, previously published TCR beta repertoires from 666 donors were re-analyzed and high-resolution HLA genotyping was added so that TCR occurrence patterns could be studied. In the later analysis, no new phenotypic data were used to find candidate immune exposures; instead, reliance was placed on TCR beta sequences and their occurrence across donors. An earlier analysis of approximately 500 of the donors applied high-throughput TCR beta sequencing to assess whether each TCR beta V gene segment acted as functional or pseudogenic. Donor age, sex, ethnicity and CMV serostatus were collected together with the repertoire data. A later genetic analysis took genome-wide SNP genotypes for about 55% of the roughly 700 donors and used that subset as a discovery cohort. Every repertoire in the discovery cohort had been generated on one and the same sequencing platform. Class I and class II HLA loci were covered by the typing at four-digit resolution. The number of donors typed differed by locus, with roughly 629-640 for A, B, C, DRB1 and DQB1, 522 for DQA1, over 600 for DPA1, and some 450 for DPB1. A few DR-DQ haplotypes were handled as single units for association and clustering because linkage in the cohort was strong. Among about 400 genotyped donors of the cohort, an average of approximately 200,000 unique TCR beta nucleotide sequences was sequenced per donor, of which 15% to 20% were non-productive. On the study overall, not on this receptor specifically: A total of some 180 TCR beta chains were listed by the study as associated with cytomegalovirus. Specific HLA alleles were associated with about 17,000 TCR beta sequences at a false discovery rate of 0.05 in a later analysis. Because the 87-base-pair reads could not distinguish some IMGT-functional V segments, including TRBV6-2 and TRBV6-3, those segments were excluded. A few of the identified cytomegalovirus-associated TCR beta chains were confirmed in vitro to be specific for cytomegalovirus antigens. Most TCR sequences were observed very rarely across donors, whereas some public TCRs were present in many individuals. In a later analysis, TCR association rates were found to vary across HLA loci, with the most associated TCRs seen for DRB1 alleles and the fewest for HLA-C alleles. Because counts were too low, roughly 18 rarely observed V segments, including chromosome 9 orphons, were left out of the earlier analysis of 587 of the donors. According to the authors, the approach could potentially be generalized to other disease states and immunological phenotypes. Because HLA typing was unavailable for some donors at each locus, only the typed subset was used in association tests. Correlated functional status among segregating V segments might be attributable to linkage disequilibrium, but an unknown experimental factor could not be ruled out. A further reported finding was that TCR beta sequences accurately predicted the HLA-A and HLA-B alleles for most subjects in the first cohort. An association between a missense DCLRE1C variant and V-gene and J-gene trimming of TCR beta chains was found in a later genetic analysis and replicated in an independent cohort. CMV serostatus was the only immune exposure information available for the cohort. Roughly uniform sequencing depth across donors was assumed in presence/absence analyses, although this assumption may not hold. Assigning TCR associations to individual alleles was difficult when HLA alleles, especially DR and DQ, strongly co-occurred. A group of highly shared sequence variants was considered likely to be a technical artifact of the sequencing pipeline. This cohort had only TCR beta chains sequenced, and the lack of alpha or paired-chain data limited which features could be detected. An earlier analysis of approximately 570 of the donors showed that most TCR beta V segments appeared in productive rearrangements either about 87% or about 30% of the time, which broadly matched IMGT annotations. According to a later genetic analysis, donors in an Asian-associated ancestry cluster had fewer N-insertions in productive TCRs than the roughly 700-donor mean. In a later analysis, HLA-associated TCR beta chains showed more clonal expansion and lower generation probabilities than non-associated chains that were equally common. According to a later analysis, most CMV-associated TCR beta chains appeared to be HLA-restricted, and the HLA associations seemed to be driven largely by CMV exposure. In both the original and validation cohorts, the classifier was reported to diagnose cytomegalovirus status with high specificity and sensitivity. A later analysis reported that several top co-occurrence clusters appeared linked to parvovirus B19, influenza, CMV and Epstein-Barr virus.

The method was the immunoSEQ multiplex PCR assay. For the multiplex PCR, a mixture combining 60 forward primers for TCR Vbeta segments and 13 reverse primers for TCR Jbeta segments was used. A multiplex PCR assay on genomic DNA amplified the CDR3 region of rearranged TCR beta genes. On the Illumina HiSeq System, the amplified TCR beta libraries were sequenced as 87-base-pair reads. The original methods were these. In a later analysis, roughly 80 million unique TCR beta chains were counted across the roughly 610 repertoires, and about 9.9 million of these chains were shared by at least two donors. Raw reads were error-corrected and collapsed into unique sequences with a nearest-neighbor algorithm that merged closely related sequences to remove PCR and sequencing errors. V, D and J gene segments were assigned by aligning CDR3 sequences to IMGT reference sequences. For a sequence to be retained, at least a six-nucleotide match to both a V gene segment and a J gene segment was required. Rearrangements were called productive when the CDR3 lacked stop codons and stayed in frame with V and J; all others were non-productive. CDR3 was defined by IMGT convention, running from the second conserved V-encoded cysteine to the conserved J-encoded phenylalanine. The earlier analysis of more than 450 of the donors excluded sequences that lacked an unambiguous match to a single V gene segment. In an earlier analysis of a few hundred of the donors, V segments were called functional above 56.7% productive rearrangements and were called segregating when the between-donor standard deviation exceeded 5%. A statistical classification framework was built to diagnose cytomegalovirus status from the catalog of TCR beta chain sequences. A later analysis assigned V and J genes by comparing TCR nucleotide sequences with IMGT/GENE-DB human TR gene sequences. Using the TCRdist pipeline, a later analysis assigned CDR3 sequences along with most-parsimonious VDJ recombination scenarios. In a later analysis, each TCR beta chain was defined by its CDR3 amino acid sequence together with its V-gene family, and reads without a unique V-gene family were excluded. In a later analysis, around 650 highly shared, low-generation-probability nucleotide sequences were removed to address suspected cross-contamination and a sequencing artifact. In a later analysis, a clonal expansion index for each public chain was calculated from normalized within-repertoire ranks of inferred template counts. Generation probabilities in a later analysis came from a VDJ recombination model fitted to out-of-frame rearrangements, and those results were checked against IGoR. Hypergeometric tests were used in a later analysis to score TCR-TCR, TCR-HLA and TCR-CMV co-occurrence, with a repertoire-size bias correction applied to the TCR pairs. A later analysis estimated false discovery rates by permuting HLA or CMV assignments 20 times. In a later analysis, co-occurring TCRs were grouped using DBSCAN, and TCRdist sequence similarity was added for clustering within HLA-allele-positive subsets. Repertoires with fewer than 30,000 or more than 120,000 public chains, plus five repertoires with anomalous nucleotide sharing, were excluded from co-occurrence clustering. TCRdb mirrors the immuneACCESS table, restricted to in-frame sequences. Some clones are absent from its copies; in checked studies, under half trace to an unresolved V gene, and the reason for the others is unknown. From that table come the V and J calls and clone size; the DNA was used to work out D and trimming. The table kept for this sample lists about 20,000 clones. Roughly a fifth of the sample is held by the ten biggest clonotypes.

CDR1 MGHRA and CDR2 YSYEKL were looked up in the germline V gene. Between the V and J ends, shortened by 5 bases and 4 bases respectively, the junction contains 12 bases. The CDR3, cysteine through phenylalanine, is 13 amino acids long. Solely the CDR3 DNA is kept, with 39 bases framed from the first base. On this clone: Its antigen remains unidentified.

In total, 600 or so healthy bone marrow donors made up the cohort. Cohort members were all nominally healthy when sampled, although unrecorded immune exposures were likely present. The donor tested CMV seropositive and was one of the 289 seropositive cohort members. A peripheral blood sample was collected from each donor, and TCR beta sequencing was performed on peripheral blood mononuclear cells. Genomic DNA extraction from the blood cell samples was performed with the Qiagen DNeasy Blood Extraction Kit. The chain employs TRBV4-1 and TRBJ2-7, with the D segment identity uncertain. The sequence was collected from a man in his 60s in good health and CMV-seropositive. Sequenced: PBMCs. CDR3 sequence: CASSKERSYEQYF. In nucleotides, the sequence is TGCGCCAGCAGCAAGGAGAGGAGTTACGAGCAGTACTTC.